One and the same sample provided the 5 T cell receptor beta chains below, sequenced in a study of blood T cell repertoires in COVID-19. Libraries were prepared by immunoSEQ multiplex PCR; TCRdb keeps only in-frame clonotypes and omits some of them. The sample includes hundreds of thousands of clones, 87% seen only once; the top ten take around 12%. Sequencing was done on a sample of peripheral blood. Receptors were obtained from a woman aged 18-35 years who had recovered from COVID-19.

This rearrangement joins TRBV10-3 to TRBJ2-3; D not certain. This CDR3 is 14 amino acids long. V lost 8 bases to trimming and J lost 0 bases, with 12 bases between them. Per germline, CDR1 ENHRY and CDR2 SYGVKD. The CDR3 DNA reads TGTGCCATCGCGGAGAGTGCCAGCACAGATACGCAGTATTTT. Protein sequence: CAIAESASTDTQYF.

This clone was detected only once. Written as DNA, the CDR3 is TGTGCCAGCAGTCCTTTACCAGGACTAGCTAACACCGGGGAGCTGTTTTTT. Amino acids: CASSPLPGLANTGELFF. The V gene is TRBV27, the J gene TRBJ2-2; 8 bases line up with TRBD2. This CDR3 has 17 amino acids. V was pared by 5 bases and J by 2 bases, with 10 bases of the junction left unmatched. Per the germline V gene, CDR1 is MNHEY and CDR2 is SMNVEV (reference sequence).

This clone was recorded a few times. This sequence joins TRBV6-5 and TRBJ2-2; 7 bases agree with TRBD1. Germline CDR1 reads MNHEY; CDR2 reads SVGAGI. Germline trimming cut 2 bases from V and 6 bases from J; bases unmatched to any gene: 3. The CDR3 sequence is 14 residues long. CDR3 amino acids: CASSYGQEAGELFF. The DNA of the CDR3 is TGTGCCAGCAGTTACGGACAGGAGGCCGGGGAGCTGTTTTTT.

This chain links TRBV7-3 with TRBJ2-3; maybe TRBD1 (7 bases). CDR3 length: 19 residues. CDR1 and CDR2 (germline): SGHTA, FQGTGA. The germline V and J ends were trimmed by 2 bases and 2 bases, with 23 bases remaining between them. The CDR3: CASSLQGLQLTGNTDTQYF. CDR3 coding DNA: TGTGCCAGCAGCTTACAGGGACTTCAATTGACAGGGAACACAGATACGCAGTATTTT.

V is TRBV7-9 and J is TRBJ2-7, with 8 nucleotides matching TRBD2. Germline V gene lookup returns CDR1 SEHNR and CDR2 FQNEAQ (reference sequence). V shed 1 base and J 6 bases; nucleotides not matched to a gene: 8. This CDR3 region has 15 residues. DNA of the CDR3: TGTGCCAGCAGCTTAGGGCATGGGACTAGTCGCGAGCAGTACTTC. This codes for CASSLGHGTSREQYF.